This TCR beta chain comes out of a study of T and B cells in COVID-19 patients. Study-level background: Active-infection patients were older, median about 70 years, than recovered patients, median about 37 years.

BIOMED2 TRB-A/B primer pools were used in multiplex TRB PCR. A single record per CDR3 protein comes from TCRdb applying MiXCR to the multiplex PCR reads. The sample lists 20,000 to 25,000 distinct CDR3 sequences; just under 30% were seen once. This clonotype was detected only once. CDR3 size: 16 residues. In germline, CDR1 is SGHRS, CDR2 YFSETQ. J was trimmed by 2 bases and V by 0 bases; bases with no gene match: 4. TRB was amplified from approximately 250-480 ng of blood genomic DNA. V and J are TRBV5-1 and TRBJ2-5, with 10 positions matching TRBD2. The sequencing sample was made of blood. The sequence was collected from a human donor who had recovered from COVID-19. Here the CDR3 DNA reads TGCGCCAGCAGCTTGGTTTTAGCGGGAGGACAAGAGACCCAGTACTTC. This sequence encodes CASSLVLAGGQETQYF.